This TCR beta chain was observed in a study of cytomegalovirus exposure and HLA in healthy donors. Measured with immunoSEQ multiplex PCR; TCRdb has only the in-frame clones, and not every one. The table lists around 98,000 clones, roughly nine tenths of them singletons. Overall study findings and caveats: In vitro experiments confirmed that three CMV-associated chains were specific for CMV antigens. Some TCR beta chains (164 of them) were listed as cytomegalovirus-associated.

CDR3 length: 12 amino acids. Germline CDR1 and CDR2: LNHDA and SQIVND (reference sequence). V was pared by 5 bases and J by 3 bases, with 8 bases between. For this clone: What it binds is unknown.

The V and J genes are TRBV19 and TRBJ2-7; D is unclear. This TCR derives from a woman in her twenties or thirties in good health and CMV-seronegative. The sample consisted of PBMCs. The CDR3 is CASSQSDYEQYF. CDR3 DNA: TGTGCCAGTAGTCAGAGCGACTACGAGCAGTACTTC.